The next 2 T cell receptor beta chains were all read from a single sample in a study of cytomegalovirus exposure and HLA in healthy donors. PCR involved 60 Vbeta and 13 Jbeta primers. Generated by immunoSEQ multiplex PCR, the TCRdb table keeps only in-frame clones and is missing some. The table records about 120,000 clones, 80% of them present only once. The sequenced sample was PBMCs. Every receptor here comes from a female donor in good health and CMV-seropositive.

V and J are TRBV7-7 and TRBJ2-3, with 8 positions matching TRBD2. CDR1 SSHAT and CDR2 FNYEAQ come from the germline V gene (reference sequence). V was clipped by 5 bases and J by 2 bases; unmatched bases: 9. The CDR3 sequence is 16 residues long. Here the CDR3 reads CASSPSLRGVTDTQYF. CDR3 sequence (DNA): TGTGCCAGCAGCCCCTCTTTGCGGGGGGTCACAGATACGCAGTATTTT.

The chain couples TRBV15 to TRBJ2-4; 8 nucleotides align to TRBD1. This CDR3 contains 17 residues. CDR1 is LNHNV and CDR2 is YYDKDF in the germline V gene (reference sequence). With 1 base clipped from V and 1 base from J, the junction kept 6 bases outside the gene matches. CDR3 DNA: TGTGCCACCAGCAGAGGACAGGGGCAGGGGGCCAAAAACATTCAGTACTTC. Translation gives CATSRGQGQGAKNIQYF.